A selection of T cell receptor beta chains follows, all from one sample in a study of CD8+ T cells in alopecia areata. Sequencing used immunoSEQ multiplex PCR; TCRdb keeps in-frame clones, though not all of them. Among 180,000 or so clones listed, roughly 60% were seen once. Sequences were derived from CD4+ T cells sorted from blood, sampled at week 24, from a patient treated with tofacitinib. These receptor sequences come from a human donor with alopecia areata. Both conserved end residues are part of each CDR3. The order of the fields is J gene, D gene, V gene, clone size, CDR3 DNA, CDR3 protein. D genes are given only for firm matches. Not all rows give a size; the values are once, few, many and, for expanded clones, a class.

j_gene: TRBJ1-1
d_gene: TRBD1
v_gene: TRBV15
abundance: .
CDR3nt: TGTGCCACCAGCAGGGGGTCTACAGGGGACACTGAAGCTTTCTTT
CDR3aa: CATSRGSTGDTEAFF

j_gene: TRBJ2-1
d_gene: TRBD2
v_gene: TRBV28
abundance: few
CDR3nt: TGTGCCAGCAGTCTAGCGGGAGGCTCCTACAATGAGCAGTTCTTC
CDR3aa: CASSLAGGSYNEQFF

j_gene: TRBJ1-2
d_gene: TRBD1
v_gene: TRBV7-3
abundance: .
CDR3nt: TGTGCCAGCAGCTTTTCAGGGGGCGGCGGCTACACCTTC
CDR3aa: CASSFSGGGGYTF

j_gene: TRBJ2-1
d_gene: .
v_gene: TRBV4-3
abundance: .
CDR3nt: TGCGCCAGCAGCCAAGATCTAACCTTTTCGACGAATGAGCAGTTCTTC
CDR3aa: CASSQDLTFSTNEQFF

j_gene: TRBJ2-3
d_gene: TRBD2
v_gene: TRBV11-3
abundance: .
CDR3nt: TGTGCCAGCAGGCCCGGGGGGAGCGCAGATACGCAGTATTTT
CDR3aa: CASRPGGSADTQYF

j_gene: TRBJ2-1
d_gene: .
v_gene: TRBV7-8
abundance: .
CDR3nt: TGTGCCAGCAGCCGGAGCCCGGAGGGTGAGCAGTTCTTC
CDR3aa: CASSRSPEGEQFF

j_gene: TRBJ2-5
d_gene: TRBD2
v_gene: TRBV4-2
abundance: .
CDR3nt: TGTGCCAGCAGCCAAACTAGCGGACAAGAGACCCAGTACTTC
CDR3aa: CASSQTSGQETQYF

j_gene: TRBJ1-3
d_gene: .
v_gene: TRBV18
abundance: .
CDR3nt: TGTGCCAGCTCGCGGGAACAGAGCTCTGGAAACACCATATATTTT
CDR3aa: CASSREQSSGNTIYF

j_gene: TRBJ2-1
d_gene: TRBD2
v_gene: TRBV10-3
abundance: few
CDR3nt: TGTGCCATAGGACTAGCGGGAGCCAATGAGCAGTTCTTC
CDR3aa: CAIGLAGANEQFF

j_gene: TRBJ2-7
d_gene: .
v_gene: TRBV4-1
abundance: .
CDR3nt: TGCGCCAGCAGCCAAGAACGGACAAGCCTCTCCTACGAGCAGTACTTC
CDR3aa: CASSQERTSLSYEQYF

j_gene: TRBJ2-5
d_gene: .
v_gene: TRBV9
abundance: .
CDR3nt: TGTGCCAGCAGCGTAGGGGTTCATCAGGGAATAGAGACCCAGTACTTC
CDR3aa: CASSVGVHQGIETQYF

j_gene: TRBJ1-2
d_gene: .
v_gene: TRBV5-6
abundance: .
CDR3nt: TGTGCCAGCAGCGTCGGGACATTCTATGGCTACACCTTC
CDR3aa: CASSVGTFYGYTF

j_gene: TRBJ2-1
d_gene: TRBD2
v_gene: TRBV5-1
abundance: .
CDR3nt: TGCGCCAGCAGCTTGGTACTAGCGGTCAATGAGCAGTTCTTC
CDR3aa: CASSLVLAVNEQFF

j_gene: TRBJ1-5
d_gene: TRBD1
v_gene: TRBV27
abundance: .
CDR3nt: TGTGCCAGGATGTTCAGGGGGCGCAGGCATCAGCCCCAGCATTTT
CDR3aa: CARMFRGRRHQPQHF

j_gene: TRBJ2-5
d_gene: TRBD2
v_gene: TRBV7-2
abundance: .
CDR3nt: TGTGCCAGCAGCTCGGGACTAGCGGGACACCAAGAGACCCAGTACTTC
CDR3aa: CASSSGLAGHQETQYF

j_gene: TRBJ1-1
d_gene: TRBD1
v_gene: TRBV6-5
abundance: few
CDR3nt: TGTGCCAGCAGTGACAGGGTCACTGAAGCTTTCTTT
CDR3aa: CASSDRVTEAFF

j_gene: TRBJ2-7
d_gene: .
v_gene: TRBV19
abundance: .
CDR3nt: TGTGCCAGTAGCGGGGGGCACTACGAGCAGTACTTC
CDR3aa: CASSGGHYEQYF